The T cell receptor beta chain under discussion was sequenced for a study of T-cell memory formation after mild COVID-19. Study-wide findings and caveats: The pre-infection memory compartment contained some responding clones, suggesting cross-reactive memory joined. CD4/CD8 balance characterized clones contracting day 15 to 85, and CD4+ skew characterized later expanders.

The TCR alpha and TCR beta cDNA libraries, bearing sample barcodes and UMIs, were generated by 5'RACE using constant-segment primers. TCRdb ran MiXCR on the 5' RACE reads and lists one entry per CDR3 protein. Of around 130,000 distinct CDR3 sequences listed, roughly 6% are singletons. This clonotype was picked up many times. The antigen remains undetermined. V was shortened by 0 bases and J by 4 bases, with 9 bases between the two germline ends. CDR1 and CDR2 (germline): LNHNV, YYDKDF (reference sequence). CDR3 length: 14 residues. The sequencing input was PBMCs or a T cell subset sorted from them (not recorded which). The receptor was derived from an adult woman who had mild COVID-19 (a few samples of this study predate the infection). Cell type and time point are not known. The chain carries TRBV15 and TRBJ1-2; no clear D. CDR3 protein: CATSRDGQVYGYTF. The CDR3, as DNA: TGTGCCACCAGCAGAGATGGGCAGGTCTATGGCTACACCTTC.